The rows below give T cell receptor beta chains drawn from one sample of a study of T cells in Graves' hyperthyroidism and ophthalmopathy. TCRdb reprocessed the multiplex PCR reads via MiXCR and lists one record per CDR3 protein. The sample includes 150,000 to 200,000 distinct CDR3 sequences, approximately 17% of them seen just once. Input material: blood. Receptors were obtained from a woman between 45 and 60 years old with Graves' hyperthyroidism. The CDR3 runs from the conserved cysteine through the conserved F or W.

v_call: TRBV6-1
cdr3_length: 11
cdr3_aa: CATVTTGELFF

v_call: TRBV18
cdr3_length: 14
cdr3_aa: CASSISRGQETQYF

v_call: TRBV29-1
cdr3_length: 12
cdr3_aa: CSAGQNTGELFF

v_call: TRBV20-1
cdr3_length: 16
cdr3_aa: CSARTTGLNRNNEQFF

v_call: TRBV7-9
cdr3_length: 16
cdr3_aa: CASSLGGLHSYNEQFF

v_call: TRBV28
cdr3_length: 15
cdr3_aa: CASRNPLGSNQPQHF

v_call: TRBV6-2/TRBV6-3
cdr3_length: 18
cdr3_aa: CASSPIIQGRGAYQPQHF

v_call: TRBV6-9
cdr3_length: 14
cdr3_aa: CASSTSDRGYGYTF

v_call: TRBV28
cdr3_length: 15
cdr3_aa: CASSEISGTGGEAFF

v_call: TRBV2
cdr3_length: 14
cdr3_aa: CASSVSRGAYEQYF

v_call: TRBV12-5
cdr3_length: 15
cdr3_aa: CASAPGQGAFYGYTF

v_call: TRBV10-3
cdr3_length: 15
cdr3_aa: CASSEMLSGETQAFF

v_call: TRBV20-1
cdr3_length: 14
cdr3_aa: CSAKIGTRVYGYTF

v_call: TRBV19
cdr3_length: 15
cdr3_aa: CASSIGGRSGNTIYF

v_call: TRBV28
cdr3_length: 15
cdr3_aa: CASSLPSGVEDTQYF

v_call: TRBV18
cdr3_length: 15
cdr3_aa: CASSPSLGGRETQYF

v_call: TRBV7-2
cdr3_length: 14
cdr3_aa: CASSIPGSGETQYF

v_call: TRBV2
cdr3_length: 13
cdr3_aa: CASSRDSTDTQYF

v_call: TRBV19
cdr3_length: 13
cdr3_aa: CASSLPGSTEAFF

v_call: TRBV18
cdr3_length: 18
cdr3_aa: CASSPVVASAQDHYGYTF

v_call: TRBV7-9
cdr3_length: 18
cdr3_aa: CASSSTESSRLMNTEAFF

v_call: TRBV6-1
cdr3_length: 14
cdr3_aa: CASSGPTVPHGYTF

v_call: TRBV28
cdr3_length: 16
cdr3_aa: CASSFTGLGGANVLTF